The 30 T cell receptor beta chains below all came from one sample that was sequenced in a study of blood T cell repertoires in COVID-19. The method was immunoSEQ multiplex PCR; TCRdb's version includes in-frame clones alone and lacks a portion of them. The data hold fewer than 400,000 clones, with about 85% observed a single time. The sequenced sample consisted of peripheral blood. These receptors were collected from a woman aged 18-29 years with acute or convalescent COVID-19.

V gene TRBV5-6 combines with J gene TRBJ2-7, with 13 bases matching TRBD2. After removal of 4 bases from V and 3 bases from J, the junction contained 7 bases not matched to a gene. In germline, CDR1 is SGHDT, CDR2 YYEEEE. This CDR3 is 16 amino acids long. The CDR3 sequence is CASSPDGTSGNYEQYF. The CDR3 bases are TGTGCCAGCAGCCCGGACGGGACTAGCGGGAACTACGAGCAGTACTTC.

The chain couples TRBV10-3 to TRBJ2-4, with D perhaps TRBD2 (5 bases). Germline V gene lookup returns CDR1 ENHRY and CDR2 SYGVKD. V dropped 4 bases and J dropped 8 bases, with 12 bases sitting between them. The CDR3 is 13 amino acids. This chain's CDR3 is CAISVLDGDIQYF. CDR3 DNA sequence: TGTGCCATCAGTGTACTAGATGGTGACATTCAGTACTTC.

The genes are TRBV19 and TRBJ1-3, with D hard to call. The germline V gene has CDR1 LNHDA and CDR2 SQIVND (reference sequence). The CDR3 length is 12 residues. V was cut by 7 bases and J by 0 bases, with 4 bases left in between. The CDR3 DNA reads as TGTGCCAGTACTTACTCTGGAAACACCATATATTTT. Its translation is CASTYSGNTIYF.

The chain combines TRBV28 with TRBJ2-3, with a possible D match to TRBD2 (6 bases). Germline V lookup: CDR1 MDHEN, CDR2 SYDVKM. The CDR3 spans 12 residues. V was shortened by 11 bases and J by 1 base, with 10 bases between the two germline ends. CDR3 protein: CAATRGTDTQYF. CDR3 nucleotides: TGTGCCGCGACTAGGGGCACAGATACGCAGTATTTT.

The chain has TRBV28 and TRBJ1-1; TRBD1 aligns across 7 bases. The CDR3 has 15 amino acids. After removal of 6 bases from V and 1 base from J, the junction contained 8 bases not matched to a gene. Germline lookup yields CDR1 MDHEN and CDR2 SYDVKM. The CDR3 loop reads CASSPRQGWNTEAFF. The CDR3, as DNA: TGTGCCAGCAGCCCGAGACAGGGCTGGAACACTGAAGCTTTCTTT. Filled out from reference TRBV28 and TRBJ1-1, the complete variable domain reads DVKVTQSSRYLVKRTGEKVFLECVQDMDHENMFWYRQDPGLGLRLIYFSYDVKMKEKGDIPEGYSVSREKKERFSLILESASTNQTSMYLCASSPRQGWNTEAFFGQGTRLTVV.

The chain is built from TRBV2 and TRBJ1-1; D is unresolved. CDR3 size: 14 residues. V shed 6 bases and J shed 1 base, with 12 bases lying between them. The germline gives CDR1 SNHLY, CDR2 FYNNEI. CDR3 in DNA: TGTGCCAGCAGAATGAACCTCAGGAACACTGAAGCTTTCTTT. Translating gives CASRMNLRNTEAFF.

This clone has a single count. J is TRBJ1-4 and V is TRBV15, with D tentatively TRBD1 (5 bases). CDR3 length: 16 amino acids. The V gene's germline CDR1 is LNHNV and CDR2 YYDKDF (reference sequence). The V end lost 0 bases, the J end lost 5 bases, and 13 bases lay between the germline ends. CDR3 loop: CATSRDQGRVNEKLFF. Here the CDR3 DNA reads TGTGCCACCAGCAGAGATCAGGGCCGAGTAAATGAAAAACTGTTTTTT.

This clone is a singleton in its sample. The gene calls are TRBV28 and TRBJ2-1; tentatively, D is TRBD1 (5 bases). V gave up 2 bases and J gave up 4 bases, with 9 bases separating them. Germline CDR1 reads MDHEN; CDR2 reads SYDVKM. This CDR3 has 14 residues. The CDR3 protein is CASSLGPGYNEQFF. DNA for the CDR3: TGTGCCAGCAGTTTAGGGCCAGGGTACAATGAGCAGTTCTTC.

This clone has more than one count but fewer than ten. Other DNA sequences in the sample encode the same CDR3. The chain uses TRBV18 and TRBJ2-6, with D tentatively TRBD1 (5 bases). CDR3 length: 16 amino acids. V was cut by 2 bases and J by 0 bases, with 8 bases left in between. Germline CDR1 is KGHSH and CDR2 is LQKENI. CDR3 nucleotides: TGTGCCAGCTCACCAGCGACAGCCTCTGGGGCCAACGTCCTGACTTTC. This sequence encodes CASSPATASGANVLTF.

Turning to this clone: Other nucleotide sequences from this sample produce the same CDR3. This chain joins TRBV20-1 and TRBJ1-2; D is unresolved. CDR1 and CDR2 (germline): DFQATT, SNEGSKA (reference sequence). Trimming cost V 6 bases and J 8 bases, with 13 bases left between them. This CDR3 contains 11 residues. The CDR3 loop reads CSAREGGGYTF. The CDR3 coding sequence is TGCAGTGCCCGAGAGGGCGGGGGCTACACCTTC.

The table lists this clone with a count of one. The rearrangement joins TRBV28 to TRBJ1-2; tentatively, D is TRBD1 (6 bases). This CDR3 spans 15 amino acids. The germline CDR1 and CDR2 sequences are MDHEN and SYDVKM. V dropped 7 bases and J dropped 5 bases, with 20 bases sitting between them. CDR3 DNA: TGTGCCAGCAACCGGCACAGGGATACCAATTATGGCTACACCTTC. Translating it yields CASNRHRDTNYGYTF.

This clone was recorded once. The V gene is TRBV5-1, the J gene TRBJ1-4; 12 nucleotides match TRBD1. The CDR3 runs to 15 residues. CDR1 is SGHRS and CDR2 is YFSETQ in the germline V gene. V lost 2 bases, J lost 8 bases, and 4 bases stayed unmatched. DNA of the CDR3: TGCGCCAGCAGCTTTTTGGGACAGGGGGCCGAAAAACTGTTTTTT. Protein sequence: CASSFLGQGAEKLFF.

The CDR3 loop is CASSLGRSSYEQYF. The CDR3 nucleotides read TGCGCCAGCAGCTTGGGGCGGAGCTCCTACGAGCAGTACTTC. The chain couples TRBV5-1 to TRBJ2-7; D unresolved. V dropped 0 bases and J dropped 0 bases, with 7 bases sitting between them. The CDR3 length is 14 residues. Germline assignment: CDR1 SGHRS and CDR2 YFSETQ.

This chain links TRBV4-1 with TRBJ1-4; D might be TRBD1 (6 bases). Germline V gene lookup returns CDR1 MGHRA and CDR2 YSYEKL. V was pared by 0 bases and J by 8 bases, with 13 bases between. This CDR3 comprises 15 residues. The chain's CDR3 is CASSQDEGVDEKLFF. Written as DNA, the CDR3 is TGCGCCAGCAGCCAAGACGAGGGGGTCGACGAAAAACTGTTTTTT.

This sequence joins TRBV9 and TRBJ2-2; possible D gene TRBD2, 6 bases. V lost 7 bases and J lost 1, with 8 bases in between. CDR1 is SGDLS, CDR2 YYNGEE, per germline. The CDR3 totals 13 residues. In nucleotides, the CDR3 is TGTGCCAGCCAGGAGGGGAACACCGGGGAGCTGTTTTTT. It specifies CASQEGNTGELFF.

J is TRBJ2-6 and V is TRBV27; maybe TRBD1 (6 bases). CDR1 is MNHEY, CDR2 SMNVEV, per germline (reference sequence). V lost 4 bases to trimming and J lost 2 bases, with 15 bases between them. The CDR3 extends over 17 amino acids. The CDR3 nucleotides are TGTGCCAGCAGTTCTCAGTACAGGGAAACTGGGGCCAACGTCCTGACTTTC. Translating gives CASSSQYRETGANVLTF.

The chain employs TRBV24-1 and TRBJ2-1; D is perhaps TRBD2 (5 bases). CDR1 and CDR2 from the germline V gene are KGHDR and SFDVKD. The V end was cut by 3 bases, the J end by 3 bases, with 11 bases between. The CDR3 has 15 residues. CDR3 in amino acids: CATSDPTSFYNEQFF. In DNA form, the CDR3 reads TGTGCCACCAGTGATCCTACTAGTTTCTACAATGAGCAGTTCTTC.

Regarding this clone: Other DNA variants within this sample encode the same CDR3. The chain has TRBV5-1 and TRBJ1-1; perhaps TRBD1 as D (5 bases). V shed 2 bases and J shed 4 bases, with 12 bases lying between them. This CDR3 has 14 amino acids. Germline CDR1 SGHRS, CDR2 YFSETQ. CDR3 in amino acids: CASSLGTEGTEAFF. The DNA of the CDR3 is TGCGCCAGCAGCTTAGGGACTGAAGGCACTGAAGCTTTCTTT.

The rearrangement joins TRBV29-1 to TRBJ1-2, with 8 bases fitting TRBD1. The ends lost 7 bases at V and 4 bases at J; junction bases unmatched: 5. The CDR3 covers 12 residues. CDR1 and CDR2 (germline): SQVTM, ANQGSEA. The CDR3 loop reads CSADRGGYGYTF. In DNA form, the CDR3 reads TGCAGCGCCGACAGGGGCGGCTATGGCTACACCTTC.

CDR3 coding DNA: TGTGCCAGCTCGAGGACTAAGGGGACCCAGTACTTC. Translating gives CASSRTKGTQYF. The rearrangement links TRBV2 to TRBJ2-5; TRBD2 is a possible D gene (6 bases). Trimming pared 8 bases from V and 7 bases from J, leaving 14 bases between. CDR1 and CDR2 from the germline V gene are SNHLY and FYNNEI. This CDR3 contains 12 residues.

The chain recombines TRBV25-1 with TRBJ1-1; the D gene is possibly TRBD1 (6 bases). Germline V CDR1 and CDR2: MGHDK, SYGVNS. This CDR3 region has 14 residues. The V end was cut by 1 base, the J end by 5 bases, with 11 bases between. The CDR3 region has the DNA TGTGCCAGCAGTGAATCGGGGGGCCGTACTGAAGCTTTCTTT. As protein: CASSESGGRTEAFF.

The V call is TRBV10-3, the J call TRBJ2-3; 8 bases are a match to TRBD2. This CDR3 comprises 16 residues. Germline V gene data show CDR1 as ENHRY and CDR2 as SYGVKD. The V segment lost 3 bases and the J segment 2 bases; nucleotides outside the gene matches: 7. The CDR3 loop is CAISDLSGSPTDTQYF. CDR3 DNA: TGTGCCATCAGTGACCTCAGCGGGAGCCCCACAGATACGCAGTATTTT.

This clone was seen more than once but under ten times. V is TRBV7-6 and J is TRBJ2-2; the D is unclear. The V end was cut by 5 bases, the J end by 6 bases, with 19 bases between. This CDR3 is built from 16 residues. CDR1 is SGHVS, CDR2 FNYEAQ, per germline. The CDR3 bases are TGTGCCAGCAGCAAACGATCCTCCCAGGTACCCGGGGAGCTGTTTTTT. Its translation is CASSKRSSQVPGELFF.

This clone was counted at least ten times. The chain couples TRBV10-1 to TRBJ2-2; D not certain. Germline loops: CDR1 WNHNN, CDR2 SYGVQD (reference sequence). The CDR3 loop spans 13 amino acids. V was clipped by 6 bases and J by 3 bases, with 8 bases between them. CDR3 DNA: TGCGCCAGCAGCAACCAGTACACCGGGGAGCTGTTTTTT. Translation gives CASSNQYTGELFF.

The chain combines TRBV5-4 with TRBJ2-7; perhaps TRBD2 as D (6 bases). V lost 4 bases and J lost 2, with 10 bases in between. Germline CDR1 SGHNT, CDR2 YYREEE (reference sequence). The CDR3 spans 13 residues. CDR3 DNA: TGTGCCAGCAGCGGAGGGCAGGCCTACGAGCAGTACTTC. Protein sequence: CASSGGQAYEQYF.

The V and J genes are TRBV19 and TRBJ1-5; TRBD1 might be the D (5 bases). Germline assignment: CDR1 LNHDA and CDR2 SQIVND (reference sequence). V dropped 5 bases and J dropped 3 bases, with 14 bases sitting between them. This CDR3 is built from 15 residues. Here the CDR3 reads CASSLLSGNNQPQHF. The CDR3 coding sequence is TGTGCCAGTAGTTTATTGTCAGGGAACAATCAGCCCCAGCATTTT.

The V and J genes are TRBV5-4 and TRBJ2-7, with 7 bases fitting TRBD1. Germline assignment: CDR1 SGHNT and CDR2 YYREEE (reference sequence). The ends lost 2 bases at V and 7 bases at J; junction bases unmatched: 9. The CDR3 is 14 residues long. CDR3 in amino acids: CASSFDTGVREQYF. The CDR3 nucleotides are TGTGCCAGCAGCTTCGATACAGGGGTGCGGGAGCAGTACTTC.

This rearrangement joins TRBV15 to TRBJ1-1; D is undetermined. The CDR3 runs 15 residues. From germline, CDR1 is LNHNV and CDR2 YYDKDF (reference sequence). Trimming cost V 5 bases and J 4 bases, with 17 bases left between them. CDR3 coding DNA: TGTGCCACCAGCCCGACACTTTCCTTGGGCACTGAAGCTTTCTTT. Encoded protein: CATSPTLSLGTEAFF.

The chain employs TRBV5-4 and TRBJ2-1; 8 positions agree with TRBD1. The CDR3 is 15 amino acids. V was clipped by 5 bases and J by 8 bases; unmatched bases: 12. Germline V gene sequence: CDR1 SGHNT, CDR2 YYREEE (reference sequence). CDR3 sequence reads: CASSVMAGGDYEQFF. The CDR3 DNA follows: TGTGCCAGCAGTGTCATGGCAGGGGGCGACTATGAGCAGTTCTTC. The variable domain in full, completed from reference TRBV5-4 and TRBJ2-1, reads ETGVTQSPTHLIKTRGQQVTLRCSSQSGHNTVSWYQQALGQGPQFIFQYYREEENGRGNFPPRFSGLQFPNYSSELNVNALELDDSALYLCASSVMAGGDYEQFFGPGTRLTVL.

The gene calls are TRBV13 and TRBJ2-5; D unclear. The CDR3 covers 19 residues. Trimming shortened V by 0 bases and J by 3 bases, and 23 bases separated the two germline ends. The germline V gene encodes CDR1 PRHDT and CDR2 FYEKMQ (reference sequence). The CDR3 loop reads CASSLGVPAWPAEEETQYF. The CDR3 coding sequence is TGTGCCAGCAGCTTAGGAGTCCCCGCTTGGCCCGCCGAGGAAGAGACCCAGTACTTC.